In its sample, the clone carrying this T cell receptor beta chain was seen a few times. Its antigen is not identified. These data come from a study of T-cell memory formation after mild COVID-19. A 5'RACE reaction primed in the constant segment made cDNA libraries of TCR alpha and TCR beta, and these carried sample barcodes and UMIs. One entry per CDR3 protein, called by TCRdb with MiXCR from the 5' RACE reads. The profile shows 200,000 to 250,000 distinct CDR3 sequences, around 10% of them singletons. General observations from the study: Contracting clones from day 15 to 85 showed balanced CD4/CD8; later expanders favored CD4+. Pre-infection memory contained some responding clones, which suggested that cross-reactive memory had joined.

The CDR3 covers 14 residues. The germline gives CDR1 SGHTA, CDR2 FQGTGA. With V trimmed by 5 bases and J by 8 bases, 6 bases remained unmatched. The chain carries TRBV7-3 and TRBJ1-6; 7 nucleotides match TRBD1. The receptor's source is a man aged 18 to 30 who had mild COVID-19 (a few samples of this study predate the infection). Cell type and time point are not known. The sample taken for sequencing was PBMCs or a T cell subset sorted from them (not recorded which). CDR3 nucleotides: TGTGCCAGCAGCCAGGGGGGGAGTCATTCACCCCTCCACTTT. The encoded protein is CASSQGGSHSPLHF. Full variable domain (rest looked up from reference TRBV7-3 and TRBJ1-6): GAGVSQTPSNKVTEKGKYVELRCDPISGHTALYWYRQSLGQGPEFLIYFQGTGAADDSGLPNDRFFAVRPEGSVSTLKIQRTERGDSAVYLCASSQGGSHSPLHFGNGTRLTVT.